The clone carrying this T cell receptor beta chain was counted between two and nine times. The sample originates from a study of blood T cell repertoires in COVID-19. Across the whole study: T cells, B-cell-depleted T cells, or PBMCs provided the cDNA or gDNA that served as material.

TCRdb keeps only in-frame clones here, not all; method: immunoSEQ multiplex PCR. The profile shows about 270,000 clones, approximately 84% of them singletons. CDR3 length: 19 amino acids. J was trimmed by 4 bases and V by 3 bases; bases with no gene match: 17. The germline CDR1 and CDR2 sequences are ENHRY and SYGVKD. The chain combines TRBV10-3 with TRBJ1-1; 10 bases fit TRBD1. The sequencing sample was made of PBMCs or T cells enriched from blood (not recorded which). The sequence was obtained from a man younger than 35 who had recovered from COVID-19. The CDR3 DNA reads as TGTGCCATCAGTGACTACGGAACGAGGACAGGGGGTAGAAGCACTGAAGCTTTCTTT. This encodes CAISDYGTRTGGRSTEAFF.